The clone carrying this TCR beta chain was picked up a small number of times. MiXCR, run by TCRdb on the RACE reads, gives a single entry per CDR3 protein. The data hold 150,000 to 200,000 distinct CDR3 sequences, with under 35% observed a single time. This specimen comes from a study of human T cells and chemical hapten exposure. The time point: pre-sensitization, week 0. Treatment in this sample: therapeutic diphenylcyclopropenone sensitization with weekly scalp DPC. CDR3 length: 15 residues. Trimming shortened V by 3 bases and J by 2 bases, and 12 bases separated the two germline ends. The germline V gene has CDR1 ENHRY and CDR2 SYGVKD.

The starting material was whole blood, obtained in connection with sensitization to the hapten diphenylcyclopropenone (DPC). The genes are TRBV10-3 and TRBJ2-3; D is undetermined. This receptor was taken from a woman younger than 45 with alopecia areata. Some clones in this sample may be carry-over from other donors' samples. As DNA, the CDR3 is TGTGCCATCAGTGATAGGAACCAGGCCACAGATACGCAGTATTTT. Its translation: CAISDRNQATDTQYF.